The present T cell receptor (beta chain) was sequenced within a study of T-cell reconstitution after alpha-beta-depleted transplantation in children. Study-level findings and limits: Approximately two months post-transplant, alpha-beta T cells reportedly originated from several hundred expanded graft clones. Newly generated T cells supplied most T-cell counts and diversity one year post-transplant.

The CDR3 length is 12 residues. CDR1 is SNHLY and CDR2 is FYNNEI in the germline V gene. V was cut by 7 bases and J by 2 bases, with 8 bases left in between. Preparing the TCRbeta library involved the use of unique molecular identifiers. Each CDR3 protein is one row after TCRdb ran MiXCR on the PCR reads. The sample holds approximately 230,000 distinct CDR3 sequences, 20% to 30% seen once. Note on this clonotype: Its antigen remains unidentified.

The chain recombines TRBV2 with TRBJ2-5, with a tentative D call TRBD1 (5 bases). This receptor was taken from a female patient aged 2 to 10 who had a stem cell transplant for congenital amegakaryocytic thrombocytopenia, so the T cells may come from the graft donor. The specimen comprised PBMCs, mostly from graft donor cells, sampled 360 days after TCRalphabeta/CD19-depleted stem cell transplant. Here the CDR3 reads CASKSGQETQYF. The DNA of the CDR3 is TGTGCCAGCAAGTCAGGGCAAGAGACCCAGTACTTC.